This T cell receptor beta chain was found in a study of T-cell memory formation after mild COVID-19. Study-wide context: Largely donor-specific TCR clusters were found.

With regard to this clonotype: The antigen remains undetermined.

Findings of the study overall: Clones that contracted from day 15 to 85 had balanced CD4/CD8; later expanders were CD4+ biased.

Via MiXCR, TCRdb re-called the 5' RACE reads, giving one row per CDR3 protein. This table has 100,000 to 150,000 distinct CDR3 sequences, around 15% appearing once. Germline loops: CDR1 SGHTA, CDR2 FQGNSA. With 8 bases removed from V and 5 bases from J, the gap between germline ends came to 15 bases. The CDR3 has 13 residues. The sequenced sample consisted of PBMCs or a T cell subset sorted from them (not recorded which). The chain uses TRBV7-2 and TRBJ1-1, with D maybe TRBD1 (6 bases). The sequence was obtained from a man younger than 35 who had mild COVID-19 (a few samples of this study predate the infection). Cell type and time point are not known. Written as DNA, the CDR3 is TGTGCCAGCGCGGGGGCGATTGGAACTGAAGCTTTCTTT. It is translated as CASAGAIGTEAFF.